This T cell receptor (beta chain) was sequenced in a study of T-cell reconstitution after alpha-beta-depleted transplantation in children. This sample's TCRbeta library carried unique molecular identifier barcodes. TCRdb reprocessed the PCR reads with MiXCR, giving one entry per CDR3 protein. The top ten hold around 3.9% of the sample, which has almost 400,000 distinct CDR3 sequences, roughly 21% seen once. The sequenced sample was PBMCs from the stem cell graft donor, obtained from the stem cell graft. The source of this sequence is a human donor who donated a stem cell graft to a child with acute myeloid leukemia.

In DNA, the CDR3 is TGTGCCAGCACCCAACTAGATTCAGATACGCAGTATTTT. Translating gives CASTQLDSDTQYF. The genes are TRBV12-3 or TRBV12-4 and TRBJ2-3, with D possibly matching TRBD2 (5 bases). Trimming stripped 7 bases from V and 4 bases from J, with 12 bases between. CDR3 length equals 13 residues.